Each of the 18 T cell receptor beta chains below was sequenced from the same sample in a study of T cell responses to AZD1222 COVID-19 vaccine. Clones were read by immunoSEQ multiplex PCR, and TCRdb kept only the in-frame ones, dropping some. The sample yields 140,000 to 150,000 clones, roughly 87% seen once. The source material was peripheral blood, sampled 28 days after the second dose of the MenACWY control vaccine. The receptors stem from an adult who received the MenACWY meningococcal vaccine as a control.

This chain links TRBV6-5 with TRBJ2-7, with D tentatively TRBD2 (6 bases). Trimming removed 0 bases at V and 1 base at J, with 10 bases between. From germline, CDR1 is MNHEY and CDR2 SVGAGI. The CDR3 spans 15 residues. CDR3 sequence: CASSYSRGQSYEQYF. The CDR3 bases are TGTGCCAGCAGTTACTCGCGGGGTCAGTCCTACGAGCAGTACTTC.

The chain links TRBV27 to TRBJ1-2; D uncertain. This CDR3 spans 14 amino acids. Trimming left V 2 bases short and J 1 base short, with 8 bases between. The germline CDR1 and CDR2 sequences are MNHEY and SMNVEV (reference sequence). Written as DNA, the CDR3 is TGTGCCAGCAGTTTAAGAGGGTTTAACTATGGCTACACCTTC. Encoded protein: CASSLRGFNYGYTF.

Written as DNA, the CDR3 is TGCGCCAGCAGCTTGGGCCAATACGAGCAGTACTTC. Residues: CASSLGQYEQYF. The J gene is TRBJ2-7, the V gene TRBV5-1; D gene ambiguous. Germline V gene lookup returns CDR1 SGHRS and CDR2 YFSETQ. V gave up 0 bases and J gave up 4 bases, with 5 bases separating them. The CDR3 is made up of 12 amino acids.

This chain links TRBV19 with TRBJ2-6; the D is unclear. Germline V CDR1 and CDR2: LNHDA, SQIVND (reference sequence). The CDR3 contains 13 residues. V was shortened by 2 bases and J by 3 bases, with 2 bases between the two germline ends. In nucleotides, the CDR3 is TGTGCCAGTAGTATAAATGGGGCCAACGTCCTGACTTTC. Its translation: CASSINGANVLTF.

A note on this clone: The sample carries other DNA sequences with the same CDR3. The V gene is TRBV18, the J gene TRBJ2-7; no reliable D call. Germline V lookup: CDR1 KGHSH, CDR2 LQKENI. V gave up 0 bases and J gave up 0 bases, with 3 bases separating them. The CDR3 covers 13 residues. DNA of the CDR3: TGTGCCAGCTCACCACCCAGCTCCTACGAGCAGTACTTC. It is translated as CASSPPSSYEQYF.

The chain couples TRBV18 to TRBJ2-7; D uncertain. CDR1 KGHSH and CDR2 LQKENI come from the germline V gene. The CDR3 runs 14 residues. V was cut by 3 bases and J by 0 bases, with 9 bases left in between. DNA for the CDR3: TGTGCCAGCTCACCCGGAGCAGTCTCCTACGAGCAGTACTTC. It specifies CASSPGAVSYEQYF.

The rearrangement uses TRBV15 and TRBJ1-3; 8 bases fit TRBD1. CDR3 size: 16 residues. Germline CDR1 reads LNHNV; CDR2 reads YYDKDF (reference sequence). J lost 3 bases, V lost 0 bases, and 4 bases had no gene match. In nucleotides, the CDR3 is TGTGCCACCAGCAGAGACCCAGGGGGCGATGGAAACACCATATATTTT. Residues: CATSRDPGGDGNTIYF.

The chain carries TRBV15 and TRBJ2-4; 7 bases map to TRBD1. CDR1 LNHNV and CDR2 YYDKDF come from the germline V gene (reference sequence). With V trimmed by 1 base and J by 0 bases, 12 bases remained unmatched. CDR3 length: 19 residues. CDR3 protein: CATSRGTMTGILAKNIQYF. For the CDR3, the DNA is TGTGCCACCAGCAGAGGTACGATGACAGGGATCCTAGCCAAAAACATTCAGTACTTC.

This sequence joins TRBV7-8 and TRBJ1-1, with 8 positions matching TRBD1. The V gene end was trimmed by 5 bases and the J gene end by 5 bases; junction bases not matched to a gene: 7. CDR3 size: 14 residues. In germline, CDR1 is SGHVS, CDR2 FQNEAQ. The CDR3 loop is CASSPQGAGTEAFF. The CDR3, as DNA: TGTGCCAGCAGCCCTCAGGGGGCAGGAACTGAAGCTTTCTTT.

The chain links TRBV5-8 to TRBJ1-6; no clear D gene. The V gene lost 4 bases and the J gene lost 14 bases, with 13 bases spanning the gap. CDR1 and CDR2 (germline): SGHTS, YDEGEE. The CDR3 consists of 12 residues. CDR3: CASSLTDFALHF. The CDR3 DNA reads TGTGCCAGCAGCCTGACGGACTTCGCCCTCCACTTT.

The chain couples TRBV28 to TRBJ1-3; no definite D call. The CDR3 is made up of 17 amino acids. Germline V lookup: CDR1 MDHEN, CDR2 SYDVKM. V was clipped by 2 bases and J by 3 bases, with 17 bases between them. This CDR3 reads CASSLGDTTEIGNTIYF. CDR3 in DNA: TGTGCCAGCAGTTTAGGCGACACAACAGAGATTGGAAACACCATATATTTT.

As to this clone: Other DNA sequences in the sample encode the same CDR3. The chain links TRBV5-1 to TRBJ1-3; D not certain. The CDR3 has 13 residues. The V end was cut by 4 bases, the J end by 0 bases, with 5 bases between. CDR1 is SGHRS, CDR2 YFSETQ, per germline. CDR3: CASSLSSGNTIYF. For the CDR3, the DNA is TGCGCCAGCAGCCTATCCTCTGGAAACACCATATATTTT.

This chain connects TRBV25-1 to TRBJ2-5, with TRBD2 identical over 9 bases. CDR3 length: 16 amino acids. J gave up 2 bases and V 5 bases, and 9 bases lay outside the gene matches. The germline gives CDR1 MGHDK, CDR2 SYGVNS. Here the CDR3 DNA reads TGTGCCAGCAGTCCAATTAGCGGGAGTTGGCAAGAGACCCAGTACTTC. This gives the protein CASSPISGSWQETQYF.

This chain links TRBV19 with TRBJ1-2; D is unclear. V dropped 6 bases and J dropped 8 bases, with 16 bases sitting between them. There are 13 residues in the CDR3. The germline CDR1 and CDR2 sequences are LNHDA and SQIVND (reference sequence). CDR3 nucleotide sequence: TGTGCCAGTAGCACGCAGGTTTTAGTGGGCTACACCTTC. Its translation is CASSTQVLVGYTF.

V and J are TRBV30 and TRBJ1-5; the D gene is possibly TRBD1 (6 bases). The germline gives CDR1 GTSNPN, CDR2 SVGIG (reference sequence). The CDR3 totals 15 residues. V lost 0 bases and J lost 2, with 11 bases in between. The CDR3 here is CAWSVRDTGNQPQHF. In DNA, the CDR3 is TGTGCCTGGAGTGTGAGGGACACGGGCAATCAGCCCCAGCATTTT. The whole variable domain, filled in from reference TRBV30 and TRBJ1-5, reads SQTIHQWPATLVQPVGSPLSLECTVEGTSNPNLYWYRQAAGRGLQLLFYSVGIGQISSEVPQNLSASRPQDRQFILSSKKLLLSDSGFYLCAWSVRDTGNQPQHFGDGTRLSIL.

The chain links TRBV28 to TRBJ1-5; D is undetermined. Trimming took 2 bases from V and 10 from J, leaving 9 bases between them. The CDR3 length is 12 residues. Per germline, CDR1 MDHEN and CDR2 SYDVKM. The CDR3 here is CASSLVGDPQHF. The DNA of the CDR3 is TGTGCCAGCAGTTTAGTTGGGGATCCCCAGCATTTT.

V gene TRBV24-1 combines with J gene TRBJ2-5; possibly TRBD1 for D (6 bases). CDR3 size: 15 residues. V lost 4 bases, J lost 1 base, and 12 bases lay in between. Germline V gives CDR1 KGHDR, CDR2 SFDVKD. The CDR3 here is CATSEGHPAQETQYF. CDR3 sequence (DNA): TGTGCCACCAGTGAGGGACACCCGGCCCAAGAGACCCAGTACTTC.

This clone was seen a single time. This chain links TRBV11-2 with TRBJ2-1, with 7 bases fitting TRBD2. The ends lost 6 bases at V and 0 bases at J; junction bases unmatched: 11. The CDR3 is 17 residues long. Germline V gene sequence: CDR1 SGHAT, CDR2 FQNNGV. CDR3 amino acids: CASRPRGRGSSYNEQFF. The CDR3 coding sequence is TGTGCCAGCAGACCCAGAGGGCGGGGGAGCTCCTACAATGAGCAGTTCTTC.